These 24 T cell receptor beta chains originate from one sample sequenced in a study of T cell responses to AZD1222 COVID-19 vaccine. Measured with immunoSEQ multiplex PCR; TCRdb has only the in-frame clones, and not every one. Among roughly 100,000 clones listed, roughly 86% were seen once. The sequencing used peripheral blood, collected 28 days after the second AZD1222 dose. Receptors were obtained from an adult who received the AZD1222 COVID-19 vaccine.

CDR3 coding DNA: TGTGCCAGCAGCACCAGACGTAGTAGCACTGAAGCTTTCTTT. Translating gives CASSTRRSSTEAFF. This chain links TRBV7-9 with TRBJ1-1, with D unclear. CDR1 and CDR2 from the germline V gene are SEHNR and FQNEAQ (reference sequence). V lost 5 bases and J lost 4, with 14 bases in between. The length of the CDR3 is 14 residues.

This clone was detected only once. DNA of the CDR3: TGTGCCACCACTCCCGGGTCAACCTATGGCTACACCTTC. This translates into CATTPGSTYGYTF. The genes are TRBV2 and TRBJ1-2; D gene unclear. The CDR3 length is 13 residues. Trimming removed 10 bases at V and 4 bases at J, with 16 bases between. In germline, CDR1 is SNHLY, CDR2 FYNNEI.

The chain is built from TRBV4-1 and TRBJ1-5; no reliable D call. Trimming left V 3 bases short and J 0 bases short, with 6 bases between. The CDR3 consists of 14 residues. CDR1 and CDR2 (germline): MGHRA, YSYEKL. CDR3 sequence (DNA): TGCGCCAGCAGCCAGGTGGATAGCAATCAGCCCCAGCATTTT. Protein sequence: CASSQVDSNQPQHF.

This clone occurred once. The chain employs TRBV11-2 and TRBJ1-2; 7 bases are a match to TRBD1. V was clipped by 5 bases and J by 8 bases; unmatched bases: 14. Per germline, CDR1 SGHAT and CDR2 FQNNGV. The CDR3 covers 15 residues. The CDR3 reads CASSPSTDREEGYTF. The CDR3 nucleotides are TGTGCCAGCAGCCCCTCGACTGACAGGGAGGAGGGCTACACCTTC.

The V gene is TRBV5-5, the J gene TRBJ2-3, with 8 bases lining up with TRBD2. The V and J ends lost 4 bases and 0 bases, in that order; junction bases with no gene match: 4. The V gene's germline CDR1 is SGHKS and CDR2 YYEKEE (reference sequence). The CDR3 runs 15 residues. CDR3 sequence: CASSRLASSTDTQYF. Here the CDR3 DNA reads TGTGCCAGCAGCCGACTAGCGTCAAGCACAGATACGCAGTATTTT.

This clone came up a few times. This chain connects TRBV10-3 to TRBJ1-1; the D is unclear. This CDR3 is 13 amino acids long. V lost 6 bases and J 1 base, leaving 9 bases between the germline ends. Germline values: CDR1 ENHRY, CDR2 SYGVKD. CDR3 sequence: CAIRAYENTEAFF. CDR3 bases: TGTGCCATCAGGGCGTACGAGAACACTGAAGCTTTCTTT.

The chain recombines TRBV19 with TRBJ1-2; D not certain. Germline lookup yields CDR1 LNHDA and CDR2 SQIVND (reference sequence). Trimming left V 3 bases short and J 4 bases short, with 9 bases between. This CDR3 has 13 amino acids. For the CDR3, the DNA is TGTGCCAGTAGTATCGAAGATCTCTATGGCTACACCTTC. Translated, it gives CASSIEDLYGYTF.

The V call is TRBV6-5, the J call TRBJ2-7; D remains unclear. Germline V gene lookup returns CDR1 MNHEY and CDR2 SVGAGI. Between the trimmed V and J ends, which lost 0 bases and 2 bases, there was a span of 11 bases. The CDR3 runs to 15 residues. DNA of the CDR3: TGTGCCAGCAGTTACTCGAGCTTTTCACCCTACGAGCAGTACTTC. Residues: CASSYSSFSPYEQYF.

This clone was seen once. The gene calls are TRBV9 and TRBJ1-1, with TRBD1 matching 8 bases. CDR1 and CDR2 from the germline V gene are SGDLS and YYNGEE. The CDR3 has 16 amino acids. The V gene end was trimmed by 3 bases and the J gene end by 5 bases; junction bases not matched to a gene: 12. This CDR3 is CASSAGETGVGTEAFF. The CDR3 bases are TGTGCCAGCAGCGCAGGGGAGACAGGGGTGGGAACTGAAGCTTTCTTT.

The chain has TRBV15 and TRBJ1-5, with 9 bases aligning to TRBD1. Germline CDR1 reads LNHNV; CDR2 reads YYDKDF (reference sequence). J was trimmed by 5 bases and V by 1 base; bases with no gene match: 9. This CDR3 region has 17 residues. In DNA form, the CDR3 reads TGTGCCACCAGCAGAGGCCTTGGGACAGGGAACTATCAGCCCCAGCATTTT. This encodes CATSRGLGTGNYQPQHF.

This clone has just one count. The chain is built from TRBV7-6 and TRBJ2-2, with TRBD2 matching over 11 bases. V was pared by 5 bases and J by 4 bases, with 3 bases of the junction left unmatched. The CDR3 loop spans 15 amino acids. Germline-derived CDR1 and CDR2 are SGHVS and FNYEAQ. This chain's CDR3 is CASSHGTSGTGELFF. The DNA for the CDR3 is TGTGCCAGCAGCCACGGGACTAGCGGCACCGGGGAGCTGTTTTTT.

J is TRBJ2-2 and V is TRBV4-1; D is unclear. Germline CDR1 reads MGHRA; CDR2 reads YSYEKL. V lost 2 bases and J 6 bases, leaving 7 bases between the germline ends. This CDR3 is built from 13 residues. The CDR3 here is CASSQMGSGELFF. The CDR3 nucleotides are TGCGCCAGCAGCCAAATGGGGTCCGGGGAGCTGTTTTTT.

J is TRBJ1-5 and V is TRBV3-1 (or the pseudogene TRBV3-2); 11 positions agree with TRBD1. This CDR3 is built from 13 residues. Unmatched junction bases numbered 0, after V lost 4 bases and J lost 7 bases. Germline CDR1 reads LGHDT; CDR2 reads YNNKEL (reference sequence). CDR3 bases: TGTGCCAGCAGCCGGACAGGGGGCCAGCCCCAGCATTTT. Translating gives CASSRTGGQPQHF.

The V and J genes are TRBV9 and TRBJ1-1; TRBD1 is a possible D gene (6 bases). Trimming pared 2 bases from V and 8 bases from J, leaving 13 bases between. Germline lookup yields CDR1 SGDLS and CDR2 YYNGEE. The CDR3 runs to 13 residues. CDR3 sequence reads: CASSVQGQGEAFF. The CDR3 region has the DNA TGTGCCAGCAGCGTTCAGGGGCAGGGCGAAGCTTTCTTT.

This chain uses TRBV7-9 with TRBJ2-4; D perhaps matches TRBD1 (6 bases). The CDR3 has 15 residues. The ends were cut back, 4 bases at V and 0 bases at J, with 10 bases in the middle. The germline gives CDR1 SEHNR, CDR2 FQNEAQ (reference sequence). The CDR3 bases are TGTGCCAGCAGCTCGGACAGACTAGCCAAAAACATTCAGTACTTC. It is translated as CASSSDRLAKNIQYF.

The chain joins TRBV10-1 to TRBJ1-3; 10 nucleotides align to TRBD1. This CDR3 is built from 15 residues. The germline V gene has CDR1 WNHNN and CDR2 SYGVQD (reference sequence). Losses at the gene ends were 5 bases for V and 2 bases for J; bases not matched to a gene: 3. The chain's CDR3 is CASSPGTGAGNTIYF. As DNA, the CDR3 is TGCGCCAGCAGTCCCGGGACAGGGGCTGGAAACACCATATATTTT.

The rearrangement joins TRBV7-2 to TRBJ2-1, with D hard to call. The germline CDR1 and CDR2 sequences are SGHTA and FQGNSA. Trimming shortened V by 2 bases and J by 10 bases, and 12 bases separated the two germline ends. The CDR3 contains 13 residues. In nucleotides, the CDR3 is TGTGCCAGCAGCTTAAATCAGTTCGACGAGCAGTTCTTC. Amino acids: CASSLNQFDEQFF.

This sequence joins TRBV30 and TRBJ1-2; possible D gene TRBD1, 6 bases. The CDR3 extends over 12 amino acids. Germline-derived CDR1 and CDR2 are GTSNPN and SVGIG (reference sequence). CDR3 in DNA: TGTGCTTTAATGGAGGGGGGCGGTGGCTACACCTTC. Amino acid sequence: CALMEGGGGYTF.

The DNA for the CDR3 is TGTGCAAGTCGCTTCTGGCGGGATTTGAATGAGCAGTTCTTC. Its translation: CASRFWRDLNEQFF. V and J are TRBV12-2 and TRBJ2-1; TRBD2, the table's D call, was not compared with the DNA. TRBV12-2 is a pseudogene locus. CDR3 length: 14 amino acids.

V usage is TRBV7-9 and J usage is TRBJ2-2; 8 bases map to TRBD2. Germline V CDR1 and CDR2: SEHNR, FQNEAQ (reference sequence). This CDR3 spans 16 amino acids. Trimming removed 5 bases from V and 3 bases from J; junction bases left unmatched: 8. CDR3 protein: CASSPRVAGYTGELFF. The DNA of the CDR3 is TGTGCCAGCAGCCCACGCGTAGCGGGGTACACCGGGGAGCTGTTTTTT. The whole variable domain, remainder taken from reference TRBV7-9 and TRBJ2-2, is DTGVSQNPRHKITKRGQNVTFRCDPISEHNRLYWYRQTLGQGPEFLTYFQNEAQLEKSRLLSDRFSAERPKGSFSTLEIQRTEQGDSAMYLCASSPRVAGYTGELFFGEGSRLTVL.

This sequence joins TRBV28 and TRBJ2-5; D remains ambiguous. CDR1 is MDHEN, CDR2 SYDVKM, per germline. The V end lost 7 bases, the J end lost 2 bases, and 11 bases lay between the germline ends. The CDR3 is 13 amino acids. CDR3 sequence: CASTLGQQETQYF. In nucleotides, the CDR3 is TGTGCCAGCACGCTTGGGCAGCAAGAGACCCAGTACTTC.

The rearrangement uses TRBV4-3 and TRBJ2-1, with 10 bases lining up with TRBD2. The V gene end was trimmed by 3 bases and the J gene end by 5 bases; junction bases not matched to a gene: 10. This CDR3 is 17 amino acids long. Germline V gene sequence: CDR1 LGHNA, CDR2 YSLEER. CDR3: CASSHPGLASSDNEQFF. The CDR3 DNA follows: TGCGCCAGCAGCCACCCGGGACTAGCGAGTTCAGACAATGAGCAGTTCTTC.

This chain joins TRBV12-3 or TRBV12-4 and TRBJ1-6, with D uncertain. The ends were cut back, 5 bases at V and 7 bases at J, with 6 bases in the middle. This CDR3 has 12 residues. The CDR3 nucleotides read TGTGCCAGCAGTCAAATAAATTCACCCCTCCACTTT. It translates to CASSQINSPLHF.

The CDR3 here is CASSSGPYEQYF. The CDR3 DNA is TGTGCCAGCAGCTCGGGCCCCTACGAGCAGTACTTC. The chain recombines TRBV7-2 with TRBJ2-7, with D hard to call. V shed 4 bases and J shed 2 bases, with 6 bases lying between them. The germline V gene encodes CDR1 SGHTA and CDR2 FQGNSA. This CDR3 contains 12 residues. The full variable domain, in which reference TRBV7-2 and TRBJ2-7 provide the parts outside the CDR3, is GAGVSQSPSNKVTEKGKDVELRCDPISGHTALYWYRQSLGQGLEFLIYFQGNSAPDKSGLPSDRFSAERTGGSVSTLTIQRTQQEDSAVYLCASSSGPYEQYFGPGTRLTVT.